A selection of T cell receptor beta chains follows, all from one sample in a study of HIV-infected children after antiretroviral therapy interruption. TCRdb re-analysed the 3' RACE reads in MiXCR, keeping a single row per CDR3 protein. Here the sample spans about 15,000 distinct CDR3 sequences, 3.4% being singletons. Source: CD45RO+ CD8+ T cells from PBMCs, pooled from several time points, taken from a donor given antiretroviral therapy, either interrupted or continuous. All receptors derive from a pool of human donors with HIV. CDR3s include the opening cysteine and the closing phenylalanine or tryptophan. Fields, in order: J gene, V gene, D gene, CDR3 length, clone size, CDR3 DNA, CDR3 protein. A D gene is named only where the DNA matches it firmly. Only part of the rows carry a size: once, few, many, or a class if the clone is expanded.

TRBJ1-2	TRBV4-3	TRBD1	15	few	TGCGCCAGCAGCCAAGAAGTTCAGGGGGCGTTCGGCTACACCTTC	CASSQEVQGAFGYTF
TRBJ1-5	TRBV4-1	-	16	many	TGCGCCAGCAGCCAGGGGGGGGTGGGCCGTAATCAGCCCCAGCATTTT	CASSQGGVGRNQPQHF
TRBJ1-1	TRBV25-1	-	12	many	TGTGCCAGCAGTAGCCGGGACCCTGAAGCTTTCTTT	CASSSRDPEAFF
TRBJ2-1	TRBV20-1	TRBD1	14	many	TGCAGTGCCACGACAGGGGATGGCTACAATGAGCAGTTCTTC	CSATTGDGYNEQFF
TRBJ2-1	TRBV12-3/TRBV12-4	TRBD2	16	few	TGTGCCAGCAGTTCTGGGCTAGCGGGGTTAGACAATGAGCAGTTCTTC	CASSSGLAGLDNEQFF
TRBJ1-4	TRBV12-3/TRBV12-4	TRBD1	15	-	TGTGCCAGCAGTAGAGGGACAGGGGGCTATGAAAAACTGTTTTTT	CASSRGTGGYEKLFF
TRBJ1-2	TRBV28	TRBD1	13	many	TGTGCCAGCAGTTCACACAGGGGTGACGGCTACACCTTC	CASSSHRGDGYTF
TRBJ1-1	TRBV6-2/TRBV6-3	-	13	many	TGTGCCAGCGGTGAGACAGAGAACACTGAAGCTTTCTTT	CASGETENTEAFF
TRBJ1-4	TRBV6-1	-	14	many	TGTGCCAGCAGTGACAACCCAACTAATGAAAAACTGTTTTTT	CASSDNPTNEKLFF
TRBJ2-1	TRBV19	-	15	many	TGTGCCAGTAGTATAGGTCACAGGGGAGGGAATGAGCAGTTCTTC	CASSIGHRGGNEQFF
TRBJ2-7	TRBV10-1	TRBD2	15	many	TGCGCCAGCAGTGAGAGGGTAGCGGGGTCCTACGAGCAGTACTTC	CASSERVAGSYEQYF
TRBJ2-7	TRBV4-2	-	15	-	TGTGCCAGCAGCCAAGAACGGGGAGGTCTCTACGAGCAGTACTTC	CASSQERGGLYEQYF
TRBJ2-7	TRBV28	TRBD1	13	many	TGTGCCAGCCACAGGGGGTCGATCTACGAGCAGTACTTC	CASHRGSIYEQYF
TRBJ1-2	TRBV11-2	-	15	many	TGTGCCAGCAGCTCCCAGGACCGGACTCTCGAGGGCTACACCTTC	CASSSQDRTLEGYTF
TRBJ1-1	TRBV11-3	TRBD1	13	many	TGTGCCAGCAGCCCGGACAGGCACACTGAAGCTTTCTTT	CASSPDRHTEAFF
TRBJ2-5	TRBV6-4	TRBD1	15	many	TGTGCCAGCAGTCCCGGGACAGGGGGCCAAGAGACCCAGTACTTC	CASSPGTGGQETQYF
TRBJ1-5	TRBV21-1	-	16	many	TGTGCCAGCAGCTATACACCGTACAGGGGCAATCAGCCCCAGCATTTT	CASSYTPYRGNQPQHF
TRBJ2-1	TRBV27	-	13	many	TGTGCCAGCAGTTGGGATCCCTGGTATGAGCAGTTCTTC	CASSWDPWYEQFF
TRBJ2-7	TRBV2	TRBD1	16	many	TGTGCCAGCAGGCTAAAGACAGGGGGGACCTCCTACGAGCAGTACTTC	CASRLKTGGTSYEQYF
TRBJ2-7	TRBV29-1	-	13	many	TGCAGCGCACGGACTCTTAACTCCTACGAGCAGTACTTC	CSARTLNSYEQYF
TRBJ2-1	TRBV7-8	-	15	many	TGTGCCAGCAGCACGACCGCAGACCCCTACAATGAGCAGTTCTTC	CASSTTADPYNEQFF
TRBJ2-7	TRBV10-3	-	12	few	TGTGCCATCCGGGGCCTTTCCTACGAGCAGTACTTC	CAIRGLSYEQYF
TRBJ2-1	TRBV24-1	-	13	many	TGTGCCACCAGTGATTTGTCCGGTCATGAGCAGTTCTTC	CATSDLSGHEQFF
TRBJ2-4	TRBV2	-	13	many	TGTGCCAGCAGTGGGGGCCCGGGAAACATTCAGTACTTC	CASSGGPGNIQYF
TRBJ2-1	TRBV20-1	TRBD2	15	medium-sized	TGCAGTGCTAGAATGTGGACTAGCGGCTACAATGAGCAGTTCTTC	CSARMWTSGYNEQFF
TRBJ2-1	TRBV20-1	-	13	many	TGCAGTGCTAGAAGGACGGATTACAATGAGCAGTTCTTC	CSARRTDYNEQFF
TRBJ2-2	TRBV6-4	-	16	-	TGTGCCAGCAGTGACTGGGGTAGCTCGAACACCGGGGAGCTGTTTTTT	CASSDWGSSNTGELFF
TRBJ2-7	TRBV18	-	14	many	TGTGCCAGCTCACCACCGCGCAGCTCCTACGAGCAGTACTTC	CASSPPRSSYEQYF
TRBJ2-1	TRBV25-1	TRBD2	19	-	TGTGCCAGCAGTGAATATTTGCTAGCGGGGGCTCAGGAGGTTGATGAGCAGTTCTTC	CASSEYLLAGAQEVDEQFF
TRBJ1-5	TRBV20-1	-	12	many	TGCAGTGCCGGAGTGGAGAATCAGCCCCAGCATTTT	CSAGVENQPQHF
TRBJ1-5	TRBV5-6	-	16	many	TGTGCCAGCAGCACCATGACCGGAGCGAGCAATCAGCCCCAGCATTTT	CASSTMTGASNQPQHF
TRBJ2-7	TRBV6-5	TRBD1	13	many	TGTGCCGGTACAGGGGGGAACTCCTACGAGCAGTACTTC	CAGTGGNSYEQYF
TRBJ1-6	TRBV28	-	15	once	TGTGCCAGCAGCTTAAGTACAGTGGATAATTCACCCCTCCACTTT	CASSLSTVDNSPLHF
TRBJ2-5	TRBV10-3	-	13	many	TGTGCCATCAGTGCAGACCATCAAGAGACCCAGTACTTC	CAISADHQETQYF
TRBJ2-3	TRBV28	TRBD2	14	-	TGTGCCACCGAGGGACTAACGTACACAGATACGCAGTATTTT	CATEGLTYTDTQYF
TRBJ2-2	TRBV12-3/TRBV12-4	TRBD2	18	many	TGTGCCAGCACCTTAGGTTCTAGCGGGGGGCGAAACACCGGGGAGCTGTTTTTT	CASTLGSSGGRNTGELFF